The T cell receptor (beta chain) described here comes from a study of OX40 agonist ivuxolimab in advanced cancers. Trimming shortened V by 0 bases and J by 0 bases, and 8 bases separated the two germline ends. Germline CDR1 reads MNHEY; CDR2 reads SMNVEV (reference sequence). This CDR3 spans 16 amino acids. Measured with immunoSEQ multiplex PCR; TCRdb has only the in-frame clones, and not every one. The data hold roughly 11,000 clones, with under 80% observed a single time. The source of this sequence is an adult with an advanced solid tumor such as melanoma, head and neck, liver or kidney cancer. V gene TRBV27 combines with J gene TRBJ2-2; D gene uncertain. The sample was CD4+ or CD8+ T cells sorted from blood, taken in a trial of the OX40 agonist ivuxolimab. Here the CDR3 reads CASSLSWLTNTGELFF. CDR3 DNA sequence: TGTGCCAGCAGTTTATCATGGCTCACGAACACCGGGGAGCTGTTTTTT.